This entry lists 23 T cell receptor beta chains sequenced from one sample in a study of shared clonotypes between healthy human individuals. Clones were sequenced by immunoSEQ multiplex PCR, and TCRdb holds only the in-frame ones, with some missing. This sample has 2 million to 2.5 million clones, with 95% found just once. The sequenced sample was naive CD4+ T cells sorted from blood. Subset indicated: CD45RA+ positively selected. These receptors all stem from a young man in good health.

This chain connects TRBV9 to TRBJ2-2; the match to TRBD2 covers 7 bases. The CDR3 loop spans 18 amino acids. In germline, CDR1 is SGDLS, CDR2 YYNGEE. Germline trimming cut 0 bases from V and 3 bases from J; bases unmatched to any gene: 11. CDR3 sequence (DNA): TGTGCCAGCAGCGTAGGATTAGCGGGTAAAAAGGACACCGGGGAGCTGTTTTTT. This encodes CASSVGLAGKKDTGELFF. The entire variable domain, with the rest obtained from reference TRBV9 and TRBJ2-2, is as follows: DSGVTQTPKHLITATGQRVTLRCSPRSGDLSVYWYQQSLDQGLQFLIQYYNGEERAKGNILERFSAQQFPDLHSELNLSSLELGDSALYFCASSVGLAGKKDTGELFFGEGSRLTVL.

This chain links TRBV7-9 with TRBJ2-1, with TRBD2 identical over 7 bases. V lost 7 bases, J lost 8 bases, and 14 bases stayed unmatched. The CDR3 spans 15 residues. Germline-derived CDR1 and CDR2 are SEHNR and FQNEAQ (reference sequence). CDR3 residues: CASIKGTIPLDEQFF. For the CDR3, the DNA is TGTGCCAGCATAAAGGGGACTATCCCTTTAGATGAGCAGTTCTTC.

The CDR3 sequence is CASSFMTSGSEQYF. The CDR3 bases are TGTGCCAGCAGCTTTATGACTAGCGGGAGCGAGCAGTACTTC. V is TRBV11-2 and J is TRBJ2-7; 12 positions match TRBD2. Losses at the gene ends were 3 bases for V and 6 bases for J; bases not matched to a gene: 3. CDR3 length: 14 amino acids. Germline assignment: CDR1 SGHAT and CDR2 FQNNGV.

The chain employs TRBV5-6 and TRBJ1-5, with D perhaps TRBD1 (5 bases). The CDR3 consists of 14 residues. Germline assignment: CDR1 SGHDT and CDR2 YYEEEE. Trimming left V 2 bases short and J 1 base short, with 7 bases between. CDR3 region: CASSLWGSNQPQHF. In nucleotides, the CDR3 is TGTGCCAGCAGCTTATGGGGCAGCAATCAGCCCCAGCATTTT.

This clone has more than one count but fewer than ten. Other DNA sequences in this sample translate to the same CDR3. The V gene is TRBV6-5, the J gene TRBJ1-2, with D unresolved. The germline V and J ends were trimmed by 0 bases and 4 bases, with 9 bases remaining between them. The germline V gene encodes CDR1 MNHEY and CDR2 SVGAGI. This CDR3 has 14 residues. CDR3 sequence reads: CASSYSAGGYGYTF. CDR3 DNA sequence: TGTGCCAGCAGTTACTCGGCGGGCGGCTATGGCTACACCTTC.

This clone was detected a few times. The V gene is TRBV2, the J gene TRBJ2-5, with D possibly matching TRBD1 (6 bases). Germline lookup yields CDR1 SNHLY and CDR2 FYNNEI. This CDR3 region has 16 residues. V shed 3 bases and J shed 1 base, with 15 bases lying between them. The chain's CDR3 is CASSERGWTAQETQYF. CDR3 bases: TGTGCCAGCAGTGAGAGGGGCTGGACAGCCCAAGAGACCCAGTACTTC.

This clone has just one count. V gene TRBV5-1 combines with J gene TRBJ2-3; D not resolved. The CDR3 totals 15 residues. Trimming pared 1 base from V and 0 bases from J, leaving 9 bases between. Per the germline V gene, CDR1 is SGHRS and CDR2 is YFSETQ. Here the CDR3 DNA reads TGCGCCAGCAGCTTGAATGGCAGAAGCACAGATACGCAGTATTTT. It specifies CASSLNGRSTDTQYF.

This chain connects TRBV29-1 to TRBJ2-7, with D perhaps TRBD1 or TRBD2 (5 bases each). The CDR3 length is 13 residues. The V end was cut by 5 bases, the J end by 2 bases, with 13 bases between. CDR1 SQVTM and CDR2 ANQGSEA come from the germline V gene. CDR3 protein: CSVLGRWAYEQYF. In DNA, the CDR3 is TGCAGCGTTTTGGGACGGTGGGCCTACGAGCAGTACTTC.

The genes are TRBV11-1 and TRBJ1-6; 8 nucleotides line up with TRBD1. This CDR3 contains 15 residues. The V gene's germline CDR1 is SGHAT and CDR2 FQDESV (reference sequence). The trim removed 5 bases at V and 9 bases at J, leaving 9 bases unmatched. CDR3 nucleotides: TGTGCCAGCAGCACAAGACAGGGGACGGGTTCACCCCTCCACTTT. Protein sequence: CASSTRQGTGSPLHF.

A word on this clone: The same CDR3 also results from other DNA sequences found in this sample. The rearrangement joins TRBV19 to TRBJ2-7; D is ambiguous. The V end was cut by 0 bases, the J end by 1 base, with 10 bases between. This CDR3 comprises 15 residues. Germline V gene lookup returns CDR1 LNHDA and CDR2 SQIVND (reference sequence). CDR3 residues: CASSIDRRSSYEQYF. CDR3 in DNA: TGTGCCAGTAGTATAGATCGCAGGTCATCCTACGAGCAGTACTTC.

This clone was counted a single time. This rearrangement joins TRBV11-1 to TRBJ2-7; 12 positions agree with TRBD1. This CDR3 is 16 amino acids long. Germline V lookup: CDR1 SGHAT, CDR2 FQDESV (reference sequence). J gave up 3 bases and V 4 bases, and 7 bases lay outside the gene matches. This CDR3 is CASSSLGTGGDYEQYF. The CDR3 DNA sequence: TGTGCCAGCAGCTCACTCGGGACAGGGGGCGACTACGAGCAGTACTTC.

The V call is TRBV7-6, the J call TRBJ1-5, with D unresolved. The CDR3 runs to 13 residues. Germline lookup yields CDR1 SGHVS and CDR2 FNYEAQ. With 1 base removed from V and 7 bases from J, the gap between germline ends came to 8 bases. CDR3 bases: TGTGCCAGCAGCTTAGAGAGGCGGCAGCCCCAGCATTTT. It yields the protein CASSLERRQPQHF. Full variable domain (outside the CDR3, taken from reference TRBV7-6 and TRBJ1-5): GAGVSQSPRYKVTKRGQDVALRCDPISGHVSLYWYRQALGQGPEFLTYFNYEAQQDKSGLPNDRFSAERPEGSISTLTIQRTEQRDSAMYRCASSLERRQPQHFGDGTRLSIL.

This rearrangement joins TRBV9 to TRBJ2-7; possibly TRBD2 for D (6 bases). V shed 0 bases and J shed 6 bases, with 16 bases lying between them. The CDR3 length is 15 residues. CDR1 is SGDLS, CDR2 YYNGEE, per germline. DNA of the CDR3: TGTGCCAGCAGCGTAGGTTGGAGGGCAGGGAGCGAGCAGTACTTC. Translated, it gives CASSVGWRAGSEQYF.

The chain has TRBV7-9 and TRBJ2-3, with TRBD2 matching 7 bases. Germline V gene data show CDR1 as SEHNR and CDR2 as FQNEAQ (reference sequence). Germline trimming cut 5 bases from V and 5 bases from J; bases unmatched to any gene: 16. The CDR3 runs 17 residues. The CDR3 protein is CASSGTAGTKAKDTQYF. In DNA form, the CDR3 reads TGTGCCAGCAGCGGTACCGCCGGGACTAAAGCGAAAGATACGCAGTATTTT. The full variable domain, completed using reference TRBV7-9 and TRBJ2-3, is DTGVSQNPRHKITKRGQNVTFRCDPISEHNRLYWYRQTLGQGPEFLTYFQNEAQLEKSRLLSDRFSAERPKGSFSTLEIQRTEQGDSAMYLCASSGTAGTKAKDTQYFGPGTRLTVL.

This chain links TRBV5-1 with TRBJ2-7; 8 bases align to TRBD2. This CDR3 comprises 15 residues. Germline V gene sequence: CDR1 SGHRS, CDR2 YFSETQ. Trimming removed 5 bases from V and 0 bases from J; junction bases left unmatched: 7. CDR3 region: CASSQTSVTSYEQYF. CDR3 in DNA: TGCGCCAGCAGTCAGACTAGCGTAACCTCCTACGAGCAGTACTTC.

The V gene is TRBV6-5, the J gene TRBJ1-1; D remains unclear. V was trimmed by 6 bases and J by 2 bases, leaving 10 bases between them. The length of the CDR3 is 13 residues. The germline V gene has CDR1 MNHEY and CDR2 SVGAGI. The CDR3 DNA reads TGTGCCAGCAGATCCAACAGAAACACTGAAGCTTTCTTT. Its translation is CASRSNRNTEAFF.

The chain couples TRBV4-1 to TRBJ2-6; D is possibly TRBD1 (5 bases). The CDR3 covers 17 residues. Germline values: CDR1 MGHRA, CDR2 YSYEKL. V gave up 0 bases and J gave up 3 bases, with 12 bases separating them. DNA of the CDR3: TGCGCCAGCAGCCAAGACGCAGGGATGGTTGGGGCCAACGTCCTGACTTTC. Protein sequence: CASSQDAGMVGANVLTF.

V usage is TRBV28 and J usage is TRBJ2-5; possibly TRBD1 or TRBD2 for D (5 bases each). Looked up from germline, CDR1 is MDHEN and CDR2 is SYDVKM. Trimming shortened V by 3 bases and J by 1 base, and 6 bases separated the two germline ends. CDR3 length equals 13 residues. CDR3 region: CASSLGRQETQYF. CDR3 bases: TGTGCCAGCAGTTTGGGACGCCAAGAGACCCAGTACTTC.

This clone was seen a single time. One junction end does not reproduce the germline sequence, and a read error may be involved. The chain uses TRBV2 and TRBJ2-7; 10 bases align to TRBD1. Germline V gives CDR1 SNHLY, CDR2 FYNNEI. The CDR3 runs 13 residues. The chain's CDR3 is CAGRTGGVYEQYF. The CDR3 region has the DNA TGTGCCGGCAGGACAGGGGGTGTCTACGAGCAGTACTTC.

CDR3 sequence reads: CASSCRDSSYEQYF. In nucleotides, the CDR3 is TGTGCCAGCAGCTGCCGGGACAGCTCCTACGAGCAGTACTTC. The chain recombines TRBV21-1 with TRBJ2-7; the table's D call TRBD1 went unverified against the DNA. TRBV21-1 is classified as a pseudogene. CDR3 length: 14 residues.

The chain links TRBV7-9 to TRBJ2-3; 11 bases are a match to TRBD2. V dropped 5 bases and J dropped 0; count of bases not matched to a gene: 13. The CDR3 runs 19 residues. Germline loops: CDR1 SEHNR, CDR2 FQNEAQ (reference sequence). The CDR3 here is CASSPSGTSGARSTDTQYF. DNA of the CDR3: TGTGCCAGCAGCCCCTCCGGGACTAGCGGAGCCCGGAGCACAGATACGCAGTATTTT.

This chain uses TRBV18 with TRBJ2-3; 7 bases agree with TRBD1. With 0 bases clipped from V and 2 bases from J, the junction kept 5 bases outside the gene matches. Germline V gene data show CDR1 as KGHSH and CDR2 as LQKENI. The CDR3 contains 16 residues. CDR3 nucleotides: TGTGCCAGCTCACCACCCGCAGGGGGTGTCACAGATACGCAGTATTTT. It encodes CASSPPAGGVTDTQYF.

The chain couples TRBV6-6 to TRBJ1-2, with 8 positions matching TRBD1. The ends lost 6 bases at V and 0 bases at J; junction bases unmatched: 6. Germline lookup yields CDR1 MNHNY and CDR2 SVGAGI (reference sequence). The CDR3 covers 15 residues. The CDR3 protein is CASRTGQETNYGYTF. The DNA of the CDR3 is TGTGCCAGCAGAACGGGACAGGAGACTAACTATGGCTACACCTTC.